A single sample is the source of the 17 T cell receptor beta chains below, sequenced in a study of T-cell memory formation after mild COVID-19. TCRdb re-analysed the 5' RACE reads in MiXCR, keeping a single row per CDR3 protein. The repertoire holds about 14,000 distinct CDR3 sequences, with around 20% as singletons. Material: PBMCs or a T cell subset sorted from them (not recorded which). The receptors were gathered from an adult woman who had mild COVID-19 (a few samples of this study predate the infection). Cell type and time point are not known.

This clonotype was detected ten times or more. The rearrangement joins TRBV7-6 to TRBJ1-1; D is possibly TRBD1 (6 bases). In germline, CDR1 is SGHVS, CDR2 FNYEAQ. This CDR3 contains 13 residues. Trimming took 4 bases from V and 4 from J, leaving 10 bases between them. The DNA of the CDR3 is TGTGCCAGCAGCTGGCAGGGGCCCACTGAAGCTTTCTTT. Amino acid sequence: CASSWQGPTEAFF.

This clonotype was detected ten times or more. V and J are TRBV15 and TRBJ2-2; 9 bases align to TRBD1. The CDR3 covers 15 residues. Unmatched junction bases numbered 5, after V lost 7 bases and J lost 2 bases. Germline lookup yields CDR1 LNHNV and CDR2 YYDKDF (reference sequence). For the CDR3, the DNA is TGTGCCACCAACCAGGACAGGGGAAACACCGGGGAGCTGTTTTTT. It yields the protein CATNQDRGNTGELFF.

J is TRBJ2-7 and V is TRBV27; D may be TRBD1 or TRBD2 (5 bases each). The V gene lost 6 bases and the J gene lost 2 bases, with 14 bases spanning the gap. The CDR3 contains 14 residues. Germline V CDR1 and CDR2: MNHEY, SMNVEV (reference sequence). The DNA for the CDR3 is TGTGCCAGCAGCCCCCGGGACGGGGCCTACGAGCAGTACTTC. It codes for CASSPRDGAYEQYF.

This clonotype has ten or more counts. The gene calls are TRBV5-1 and TRBJ1-1; no firm D call. V dropped 0 bases and J dropped 1 base, with 16 bases sitting between them. The CDR3 runs to 17 residues. The V gene's germline CDR1 is SGHRS and CDR2 YFSETQ. The CDR3 sequence: CASSLDPGAGQNTEAFF. CDR3 coding DNA: TGCGCCAGCAGCTTGGACCCCGGAGCTGGGCAGAACACTGAAGCTTTCTTT.

The V call is TRBV7-2, the J call TRBJ2-3; 11 nucleotides match TRBD2. Germline values: CDR1 SGHTA, CDR2 FQGNSA. The CDR3 has 20 residues. The trim removed 6 bases at V and 0 bases at J, leaving 17 bases unmatched. The CDR3 DNA reads as TGTGCCAGCAGGCTAGGGCCGTCTAGCGGGGGGTTCCCTAGCACAGATACGCAGTATTTT. Translated, it gives CASRLGPSSGGFPSTDTQYF.

The chain has TRBV5-1 and TRBJ2-1, with no clear D. The CDR3 is 13 amino acids. In germline, CDR1 is SGHRS, CDR2 YFSETQ. The ends were cut back, 0 bases at V and 7 bases at J, with 8 bases in the middle. CDR3 coding DNA: TGCGCCAGCAGCTTGGGGTGGCAGAATGAGCAGTTCTTC. Protein sequence: CASSLGWQNEQFF.

By its share, this clonotype is medium-sized (0.01 to 0.1%). The genes are TRBV5-1 and TRBJ2-1; 12 bases agree with TRBD2. CDR1 is SGHRS, CDR2 YFSETQ, per germline. J lost 5 bases, V lost 4 bases, and 13 bases had no gene match. This CDR3 comprises 18 residues. The CDR3 region is CASSRTTSGGGLDNEQFF. CDR3 sequence (DNA): TGCGCCAGCAGCCGAACGACTAGCGGGGGTGGACTCGACAATGAGCAGTTCTTC.

This clonotype showed up many times. The chain is built from TRBV5-4 and TRBJ2-1; possibly TRBD1 for D (5 bases). Trimming took off 4 bases at V and 2 bases at J, with 13 bases between the two ends. The CDR3 consists of 15 residues. CDR1 SGHNT and CDR2 YYREEE come from the germline V gene (reference sequence). In DNA, the CDR3 is TGTGCCAGCAGCATAACAGGTCCCACCTACAATGAGCAGTTCTTC. Residues: CASSITGPTYNEQFF.

This clonotype was detected ten times or more. The genes are TRBV6-5 and TRBJ1-5, with D unresolved. Trimming cost V 5 bases and J 4 bases, with 12 bases left between them. CDR1 MNHEY and CDR2 SVGAGI come from the germline V gene. The CDR3 runs to 14 residues. The chain's CDR3 is CASSKLDGNQPQHF. In nucleotides, the CDR3 is TGTGCCAGCAGTAAACTGGACGGGAATCAGCCCCAGCATTTT.

This clonotype was observed many times. V is TRBV20-1 and J is TRBJ2-2, with D unclear. Germline V lookup: CDR1 DFQATT, CDR2 SNEGSKA (reference sequence). The length of the CDR3 is 17 residues. Trimming cost V 0 bases and J 1 base, with 15 bases left between them. The CDR3 is CSARDPVKGRNTGELFF. The CDR3 bases are TGCAGTGCTAGAGACCCGGTAAAGGGAAGGAACACCGGGGAGCTGTTTTTT.

Many counts were recorded for this clonotype. J is TRBJ1-1 and V is TRBV5-5, with D unresolved. This CDR3 has 12 residues. CDR1 is SGHKS, CDR2 YYEKEE, per germline (reference sequence). V lost 2 bases, J lost 4 bases, and 6 bases lay in between. The DNA of the CDR3 is TGTGCCAGCAGCTTTTGGGGCACTGAAGCTTTCTTT. Translating it yields CASSFWGTEAFF.

This clonotype has ten or more counts. This chain links TRBV12-3 or TRBV12-4 with TRBJ2-7; 8 nucleotides match TRBD2. V was clipped by 3 bases and J by 0 bases; unmatched bases: 7. The CDR3 length is 16 residues. The CDR3 protein is CASSFGGGGSSYEQYF. In nucleotides, the CDR3 is TGTGCCAGCAGTTTTGGGGGCGGGGGGAGCTCCTACGAGCAGTACTTC.

This clonotype showed up many times. The chain links TRBV15 to TRBJ1-3, with a possible D match to TRBD1 (6 bases). There are 15 residues in the CDR3. Germline V gives CDR1 LNHNV, CDR2 YYDKDF (reference sequence). Between the trimmed V and J ends, which lost 3 bases and 0 bases, there was a span of 9 bases. This CDR3 is CATSRDSNSGNTIYF. The CDR3 DNA sequence: TGTGCCACCAGCAGGGACAGCAACTCTGGAAACACCATATATTTT.

This clonotype was detected ten times or more. V gene TRBV13 combines with J gene TRBJ2-1, with 7 bases aligning to TRBD1. Germline-derived CDR1 and CDR2 are PRHDT and FYEKMQ (reference sequence). CDR3 length: 15 amino acids. V was pared by 5 bases and J by 3 bases, with 7 bases of the junction left unmatched. CDR3 sequence (DNA): TGTGCCAGCAGCCCCACGGGACAGAGCTACAATGAGCAGTTCTTC. It yields the protein CASSPTGQSYNEQFF.

In this sample, this clonotype turned up many times. The rearrangement joins TRBV4-3 to TRBJ1-1; 8 bases are shared with TRBD1. The J segment lost 0 bases and the V segment lost 4 bases, leaving 13 bases of the junction unmatched. CDR1 and CDR2 (germline): LGHNA, YSLEER. This CDR3 contains 18 residues. CDR3 DNA: TGCGCCAGCAGCCGCCGACAGGGGACAGACCATATGAACACTGAAGCTTTCTTT. Translation gives CASSRRQGTDHMNTEAFF.

This clonotype was picked up many times. In DNA, the CDR3 is TGTGCCAGCAGCTTAGGACCTAGTGAAGACGAGCAGTACTTC. Its translation: CASSLGPSEDEQYF. The V and J genes are TRBV7-9 and TRBJ2-7; no clear D gene. With 1 base removed from V and 5 bases from J, the gap between germline ends came to 12 bases. The germline V gene encodes CDR1 SEHNR and CDR2 FQNEAQ (reference sequence). CDR3 size: 14 residues.

This clonotype has a count of ten or more. The rearrangement joins TRBV4-2 to TRBJ1-1, with D possibly TRBD1 on 5 matching bases. V lost 5 bases to trimming and J lost 4 bases, with 14 bases between them. In germline, CDR1 is LGHNA, CDR2 YNFKEQ. CDR3 size: 14 residues. CDR3 in amino acids: CASSKTGGGTEAFF. The CDR3 nucleotides read TGTGCCAGCAGCAAGACGGGGGGGGGCACTGAAGCTTTCTTT.